This TCR beta chain was captured by sequencing in a study of T cell responses to AZD1222 COVID-19 vaccine. The method was immunoSEQ multiplex PCR; TCRdb's version includes in-frame clones alone and lacks a portion of them. The sample shows around 100,000 clones, 70% to 90% of them seen only once. Turning to this clone: Its antigen is currently unknown.

Study-wide findings and caveats: White British people made up most donors, females outnumbered males, and clonal diversity was possibly underestimated. AZD1222 recipients seropositive at baseline numbered only 5 to 7. Spike-specific TCR breadth and depth rose after two AZD1222 doses.

This CDR3 comprises 13 residues. Germline V gene data show CDR1 as SGDLS and CDR2 as YYNGEE. The V end lost 4 bases, the J end lost 9 bases, and 15 bases lay between the germline ends. The rearrangement links TRBV9 to TRBJ2-3; D unresolved. Source: peripheral blood, taken on day 0 of MenACWY control vaccination. This TCR came from an adult in good health. CDR3 DNA: TGTGCCAGCAGCCCCCGGGCCGCCCCGACGCAGTATTTT. Amino acid sequence: CASSPRAAPTQYF.